These 24 T cell receptor beta chains were all obtained from the same sample, sequenced in a study of beta chain features in type 1 diabetes. Of the isolated RNA, all was reverse transcribed, and so the sequenced material was expressed TCRB transcripts. TCRdb's table, derived via immunoSEQ multiplex PCR, lists solely in-frame clones and lacks some. Of 38,000 or so clones in the sample, 64% were seen once. Input material: Tregs from blood. The source of these receptors is a woman in her twenties or thirties in good health.

This rearrangement joins TRBV5-5 to TRBJ1-1, with no clear D. This CDR3 spans 13 amino acids. Germline V gives CDR1 SGHKS, CDR2 YYEKEE (reference sequence). V was clipped by 2 bases and J by 4 bases, with 9 bases between them. The CDR3 here is CASSFGGGTEAFF. The CDR3 DNA sequence: TGTGCCAGCAGCTTTGGCGGTGGCACTGAAGCTTTCTTT.

V gene TRBV7-3 combines with J gene TRBJ2-5; 7 bases line up with TRBD2. V was clipped by 4 bases and J by 11 bases; unmatched bases: 4. In germline, CDR1 is SGHTA, CDR2 FQGTGA. CDR3 length: 11 amino acids. The CDR3 DNA reads TGTGCCAGCAGCTCGGGGGGTGAGCAGTACTTC. Protein sequence: CASSSGGEQYF.

This rearrangement joins TRBV25-1 to TRBJ1-4; D gene uncertain. Germline assignment: CDR1 MGHDK and CDR2 SYGVNS. The CDR3 runs to 16 residues. Trimming took 2 bases from V and 0 from J, leaving 10 bases between them. CDR3 nucleotides: TGTGCCAGCAGTGAAGGCAGGTCCTCAACTAATGAAAAACTGTTTTTT. It codes for CASSEGRSSTNEKLFF.

V and J are TRBV29-1 and TRBJ1-1; 7 positions agree with TRBD1. This CDR3 contains 14 residues. Germline assignment: CDR1 SQVTM and CDR2 ANQGSEA. J was trimmed by 0 bases and V by 2 bases; bases with no gene match: 3. The CDR3 sequence is CSVEKGAMNTEAFF. CDR3 nucleotide sequence: TGCAGCGTTGAAAAGGGGGCAATGAACACTGAAGCTTTCTTT.

The genes are TRBV6-5 and TRBJ1-2; D may be TRBD1 (5 bases). Deletions cut 6 bases from V and 4 bases from J, with 15 bases between. The CDR3 runs to 14 residues. The germline V gene has CDR1 MNHEY and CDR2 SVGAGI. CDR3 loop: CASSGHSVGYGYTF. CDR3 nucleotide sequence: TGTGCCAGCAGCGGACACTCGGTGGGCTATGGCTACACCTTC.

The chain joins TRBV19 to TRBJ2-1, with a possible D match to TRBD1 (7 bases). The V gene's germline CDR1 is LNHDA and CDR2 SQIVND (reference sequence). Trimming left V 11 bases short and J 4 bases short, with 33 bases between. The CDR3 extends over 19 amino acids. As DNA, the CDR3 is TGTGCCCAGGCCCGAGGACAGGACGAGGTAGCGGAAGCGTACAATGAGCAGTTCTTC. It encodes CAQARGQDEVAEAYNEQFF. Combining the CDR3 with reference TRBV19 and TRBJ2-1 gives the whole variable domain DGGITQSPKYLFRKEGQNVTLSCEQNLNHDAMYWYRQDPGQGLRLIYYSQIVNDFQKGDIAEGYSVSREKKESFPLTVTSAQKNPTAFYLCAQARGQDEVAEAYNEQFFGPGTRLTVL.

The J gene is TRBJ2-7, the V gene TRBV5-1; TRBD1 matches at 9 bases. Germline CDR1 SGHRS, CDR2 YFSETQ. Unmatched junction bases numbered 10, after V lost 7 bases and J lost 5 bases. There are 14 residues in the CDR3. This CDR3 is CASARDRDRDEQYF. The DNA for the CDR3 is TGCGCCAGCGCCCGGGACAGGGATAGAGACGAGCAGTACTTC.

This chain joins TRBV6-6 and TRBJ2-7, with D uncertain. Deletions cut 2 bases from V and 3 bases from J, with 8 bases between. The V gene's germline CDR1 is MNHNY and CDR2 SVGAGI (reference sequence). The CDR3 covers 13 residues. The CDR3 sequence: CASSYTPGYEQYF. The CDR3 DNA follows: TGTGCCAGCAGTTACACTCCCGGCTACGAGCAGTACTTC.

This clone is medium-sized within its sample. J is TRBJ1-1 and V is TRBV5-4; the D is unclear. The V and J ends lost 3 bases and 0 bases respectively, with 9 bases between them. Germline lookup yields CDR1 SGHNT and CDR2 YYREEE (reference sequence). CDR3 length equals 14 residues. The CDR3 sequence is CASSYRTMNTEAFF. Here the CDR3 DNA reads TGTGCCAGCAGCTATCGGACTATGAACACTGAAGCTTTCTTT.

This rearrangement joins TRBV11-2 to TRBJ2-7; 8 nucleotides agree with TRBD1. The J segment lost 1 base and the V segment lost 5 bases, leaving 10 bases of the junction unmatched. The CDR3 extends over 16 amino acids. CDR1 SGHAT and CDR2 FQNNGV come from the germline V gene. The CDR3 nucleotides are TGTGCCAGCAGCGCGGGACAGGCGAGACGTTCCTACGAGCAGTACTTC. Its protein is CASSAGQARRSYEQYF.

This clone was detected a few times. The CDR3 DNA sequence: TGTGCCAGCACCCCCGGGGGACTAGCGCAGTCCTACGAGCAGTACTTC. Amino acids: CASTPGGLAQSYEQYF. This sequence joins TRBV6-6 and TRBJ2-7; 10 bases match TRBD2. The V segment lost 7 bases and the J segment 1 base; nucleotides outside the gene matches: 10. The germline V gene encodes CDR1 MNHNY and CDR2 SVGAGI (reference sequence). This CDR3 has 16 amino acids.

The chain combines TRBV27 with TRBJ2-3; D remains ambiguous. V lost 1 base to trimming and J lost 5 bases, with 16 bases between them. The CDR3 has 16 residues. CDR1 MNHEY and CDR2 SMNVEV come from the germline V gene (reference sequence). CDR3 amino acids: CASSLYGFVGRDTQYF. The CDR3 region has the DNA TGTGCCAGCAGTTTATATGGTTTCGTTGGCAGAGATACGCAGTATTTT.

This chain connects TRBV5-6 to TRBJ2-7; D might be TRBD1 (5 bases). CDR1 is SGHDT, CDR2 YYEEEE, per germline. Trimming shortened V by 1 base and J by 6 bases, and 17 bases separated the two germline ends. This CDR3 has 15 amino acids. This CDR3 is CASSLWTRVFGEQYF. In DNA form, the CDR3 reads TGTGCCAGCAGCTTGTGGACAAGGGTCTTCGGCGAGCAGTACTTC.

The chain employs TRBV27 and TRBJ2-3; TRBD1 agrees at 8 bases. Looked up from germline, CDR1 is MNHEY and CDR2 is SMNVEV (reference sequence). The CDR3 contains 14 residues. Unmatched junction bases numbered 8, after V lost 10 bases and J lost 2 bases. CDR3 sequence reads: CAIRTGILTDTQYF. In DNA form, the CDR3 reads TGTGCCATCCGGACAGGGATTCTCACAGATACGCAGTATTTT.

This chain uses TRBV7-2 with TRBJ1-3; no definite D call. Germline V gene sequence: CDR1 SGHTA, CDR2 FQGNSA. V shed 2 bases and J shed 0 bases, with 8 bases lying between them. The CDR3 runs 15 residues. CDR3 nucleotides: TGTGCCAGCAGCTTAATTAGTGCCTCTGGAAACACCATATATTTT. Translating it yields CASSLISASGNTIYF.

The gene calls are TRBV18 and TRBJ2-7; the match to TRBD2 covers 9 bases. CDR1 and CDR2 (germline): KGHSH, LQKENI. Trimming at V came to 4 bases and at J to 1 base, leaving 2 bases not matched to a gene. The CDR3 is 14 residues long. CDR3 nucleotides: TGTGCCAGCTCACGGACTAGCGAGTCCTACGAGCAGTACTTC. Protein sequence: CASSRTSESYEQYF.

The chain joins TRBV28 to TRBJ2-4; D possibly corresponds to TRBD2 (6 bases). CDR3 length: 15 residues. Per germline, CDR1 MDHEN and CDR2 SYDVKM. V dropped 3 bases and J dropped 1 base, with 10 bases sitting between them. CDR3 DNA: TGTGCCAGCAGTTTTAGCGGTTGGGCCAAAAACATTCAGTACTTC. Protein product: CASSFSGWAKNIQYF.

This chain joins TRBV6-6 and TRBJ2-3, with 7 bases identical to TRBD1. The CDR3 is 16 amino acids. In germline, CDR1 is MNHNY, CDR2 SVGAGI (reference sequence). The V and J ends lost 4 bases and 0 bases, in that order; junction bases with no gene match: 7. The CDR3 nucleotides read TGTGCCAGCAGTTTACACAGGGGCTATAGCACAGATACGCAGTATTTT. This sequence encodes CASSLHRGYSTDTQYF.

This clone was seen more than once but under ten times. J is TRBJ2-1 and V is TRBV29-1; no definite D call. Germline CDR1 SQVTM, CDR2 ANQGSEA. The CDR3 extends over 15 amino acids. With 7 bases removed from V and 4 bases from J, the gap between germline ends came to 20 bases. The CDR3 spells CSAAQRRALYNEQFF. For the CDR3, the DNA is TGCAGCGCCGCTCAGAGGCGCGCTCTATACAATGAGCAGTTCTTC.

The chain couples TRBV11-3 to TRBJ1-1; 9 bases are shared with TRBD1. The CDR3 sequence is 19 residues long. J gave up 5 bases and V 1 base, and 17 bases lay outside the gene matches. Germline assignment: CDR1 SGHNT and CDR2 YENEEA. CDR3 sequence: CASSLVGNRGRPSRTEAFF. The DNA for the CDR3 is TGTGCCAGCAGCTTAGTGGGCAACAGGGGGCGGCCCTCGCGGACTGAAGCTTTCTTT.

In this sample, this clone turned up a few times. The rearrangement joins TRBV10-3 to TRBJ1-1, with a weak D call TRBD1 (6 bases). Germline V gene data show CDR1 as ENHRY and CDR2 as SYGVKD. The V end lost 3 bases, the J end lost 0 bases, and 14 bases lay between the germline ends. The length of the CDR3 is 16 residues. The CDR3 loop reads CAISELDRNMNTEAFF. The CDR3 DNA follows: TGTGCCATCAGTGAACTGGACAGAAACATGAACACTGAAGCTTTCTTT.

The CDR3 is CASSIEASGSSEQFF. DNA of the CDR3: TGTGCCAGTAGTATTGAGGCTAGCGGGAGCTCTGAGCAGTTCTTC. This chain joins TRBV19 and TRBJ2-1, with TRBD2 matching 10 bases. This CDR3 has 15 residues. Losses at the gene ends were 3 bases for V and 9 bases for J; bases not matched to a gene: 8. Germline loops: CDR1 LNHDA, CDR2 SQIVND (reference sequence).

This chain uses TRBV5-8 with TRBJ2-1, with 10 bases fitting TRBD2. Germline trimming cut 1 base from V and 4 bases from J; bases unmatched to any gene: 2. CDR1 is SGHTS and CDR2 is YDEGEE in the germline V gene. The CDR3 totals 15 residues. CDR3 bases: TGTGCCAGCAGCTTGACTAGCGGGACGTACAATGAGCAGTTCTTC. It is translated as CASSLTSGTYNEQFF. Based on the CDR3 plus reference TRBV5-8 and TRBJ2-1, the full variable domain is EAGVTQSPTHLIKTRGQQATLRCSPISGHTSVYWYQQALGLGLQFLLWYDEGEERNRGNFPPRFSGRQFPNYSSELNVNALELEDSALYLCASSLTSGTYNEQFFGPGTRLTVL.

The sample holds one count of this clone. J is TRBJ1-5 and V is TRBV7-9, with D unresolved. The CDR3 has 13 residues. Germline lookup yields CDR1 SEHNR and CDR2 FQNEAQ (reference sequence). Between the trimmed V and J ends, which lost 0 bases and 5 bases, there was a span of 5 bases. CDR3 in amino acids: CASSLAGDQPQHF. The CDR3 nucleotides are TGTGCCAGCAGCTTAGCCGGGGATCAGCCCCAGCATTTT.